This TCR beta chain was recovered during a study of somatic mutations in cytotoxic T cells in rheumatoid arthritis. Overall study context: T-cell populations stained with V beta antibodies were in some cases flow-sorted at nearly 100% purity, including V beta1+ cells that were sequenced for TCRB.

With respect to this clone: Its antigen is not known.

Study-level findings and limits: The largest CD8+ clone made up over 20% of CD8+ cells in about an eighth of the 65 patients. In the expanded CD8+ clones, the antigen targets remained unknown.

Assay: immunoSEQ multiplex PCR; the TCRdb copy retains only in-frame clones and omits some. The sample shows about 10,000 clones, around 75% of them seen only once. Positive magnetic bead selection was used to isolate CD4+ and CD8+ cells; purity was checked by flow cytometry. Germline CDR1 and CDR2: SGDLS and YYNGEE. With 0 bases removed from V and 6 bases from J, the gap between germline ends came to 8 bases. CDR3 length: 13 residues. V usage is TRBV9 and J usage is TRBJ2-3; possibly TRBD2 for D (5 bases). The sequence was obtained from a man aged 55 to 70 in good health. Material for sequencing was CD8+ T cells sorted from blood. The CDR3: CASSVGGYDTQYF. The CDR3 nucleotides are TGTGCCAGCAGCGTAGGAGGGTACGATACGCAGTATTTT.